This T cell receptor beta chain was sequenced in a study of T cell changes during pregnancy in multiple sclerosis. This clone showed up just once. Germline CDR1 and CDR2: MNHEY and SMNVEV (reference sequence). The CDR3 is made up of 13 amino acids. V shed 5 bases and J 7 bases; nucleotides not matched to a gene: 6. Assay used: immunoSEQ multiplex PCR; TCRdb lists only in-frame clones, some missing. The sample records over 70,000 clones, 90% to 95% being singletons. The specimen comprised peripheral blood, sampled in the third trimester of pregnancy. The clonotype originates from a female donor with multiple sclerosis, enrolled in a pregnancy study. This chain connects TRBV27 to TRBJ1-2; 8 bases line up with TRBD1. This chain's CDR3 is CASSPDRVVGYTF. As DNA, the CDR3 is TGTGCCAGCAGTCCGGACAGGGTGGTTGGCTACACCTTC.